The 28 T cell receptor beta chains below were found in one sample sequenced in a study of shared clonotypes between healthy human individuals. Using immunoSEQ multiplex PCR, the repertoire was profiled, and TCRdb retains in-frame clones only, with some absent. The repertoire consists of some 1.5 million clones, with roughly 96% occurring once and the leading ten covering approximately 1.1%. The sample was naive CD4+ T cells sorted from blood. Subset here: CD45RA+ positively selected. Receptors originate from a man aged 30 to 45 in good health.

This clone was detected only once. This rearrangement joins TRBV6-4 to TRBJ2-7, with D unresolved. Germline V lookup: CDR1 MRHNA, CDR2 SNTAGT. The V and J ends lost 5 bases and 3 bases respectively, with 11 bases between them. The CDR3 contains 13 residues. The CDR3 region is CASSRLGGYEQYF. The CDR3 DNA sequence: TGTGCCAGCAGTCGTCTGGGCGGCTACGAGCAGTACTTC.

The chain carries TRBV29-1 and TRBJ2-7; D might be TRBD1 (7 bases). CDR1 and CDR2 (germline): SQVTM, ANQGSEA. CDR3 length: 15 amino acids. V was trimmed by 4 bases and J by 0 bases, leaving 16 bases between them. DNA for the CDR3: TGCAGCGTTGTGGGAAACAGGGGACTCTCCTACGAGCAGTACTTC. Translated: CSVVGNRGLSYEQYF.

The V call is TRBV6-4, the J call TRBJ1-2; the match to TRBD1 covers 7 bases. CDR3 length equals 13 residues. V shed 6 bases and J 0 bases; nucleotides not matched to a gene: 1. Germline assignment: CDR1 MRHNA and CDR2 SNTAGT. This CDR3 is CASRGTANYGYTF. For the CDR3, the DNA is TGTGCCAGCAGGGGGACAGCTAACTATGGCTACACCTTC.

The rearrangement uses TRBV30 and TRBJ2-1, with D unresolved. The CDR3 loop spans 13 amino acids. CDR1 and CDR2 (germline): GTSNPN, SVGIG (reference sequence). The V end was cut by 0 bases, the J end by 8 bases, with 11 bases between. The CDR3 sequence: CAWSVSDRHEQFF. The CDR3 DNA follows: TGTGCCTGGAGTGTCTCGGACCGGCATGAGCAGTTCTTC.

The rearrangement uses TRBV29-1 and TRBJ2-1, with a weak D call TRBD1 (5 bases). Germline V gives CDR1 SQVTM, CDR2 ANQGSEA. V was trimmed by 4 bases and J by 4 bases, leaving 14 bases between them. CDR3 length: 14 residues. This CDR3 is CSVAAGQGYNEQFF. CDR3 nucleotide sequence: TGCAGCGTTGCGGCCGGGCAGGGTTACAATGAGCAGTTCTTC.

This sequence joins TRBV19 and TRBJ2-7; D possibly corresponds to TRBD2 (5 bases). CDR1 is LNHDA, CDR2 SQIVND, per germline (reference sequence). CDR3 size: 16 residues. V was cut by 6 bases and J by 4 bases, with 22 bases left in between. CDR3 sequence: CASSPGPSSSGYEQYF. The DNA of the CDR3 is TGTGCCAGTAGCCCGGGCCCCTCAAGCTCGGGATACGAGCAGTACTTC. The complete variable domain, with remaining parts taken from reference TRBV19 and TRBJ2-7, reads DGGITQSPKYLFRKEGQNVTLSCEQNLNHDAMYWYRQDPGQGLRLIYYSQIVNDFQKGDIAEGYSVSREKKESFPLTVTSAQKNPTAFYLCASSPGPSSSGYEQYFGPGTRLTVT.

The rearrangement links TRBV29-1 to TRBJ2-3; no clear D. This CDR3 region has 13 residues. The V gene lost 7 bases and the J gene lost 3 bases, with 14 bases spanning the gap. The germline CDR1 and CDR2 sequences are SQVTM and ANQGSEA. CDR3 coding DNA: TGCAGCGCCAAGGGTCGTTTTACAGATACGCAGTATTTT. Translation gives CSAKGRFTDTQYF.

The J gene is TRBJ1-2, the V gene TRBV2; 9 nucleotides match TRBD1. Germline lookup yields CDR1 SNHLY and CDR2 FYNNEI. V gave up 6 bases and J gave up 6 bases; unmatched junction bases: 11. This CDR3 has 15 residues. The CDR3 DNA is TGTGCCAGCAGCTGGAAAACAGGGGGCGCCAATGGCTACACCTTC. Residues: CASSWKTGGANGYTF.

V is TRBV6-5 and J is TRBJ2-7, with D possibly TRBD2 on 7 matching bases. CDR3 size: 16 residues. Germline V lookup: CDR1 MNHEY, CDR2 SVGAGI. Trimming cost V 1 base and J 5 bases, with 18 bases left between them. The CDR3 is CASSYFVGGGRHEQYF. For the CDR3, the DNA is TGTGCCAGCAGTTACTTTGTGGGGGGGGGCCGCCACGAGCAGTACTTC.

This chain uses TRBV4-2 with TRBJ2-7, with D possibly TRBD1 on 6 matching bases. CDR1 LGHNA and CDR2 YNFKEQ come from the germline V gene. Trimming shortened V by 2 bases and J by 2 bases, and 19 bases separated the two germline ends. CDR3 length: 17 residues. The CDR3 nucleotides read TGTGCCAGCAGCCAATTGACCAGGGGCAGGGGAGCCTACGAGCAGTACTTC. Amino acids: CASSQLTRGRGAYEQYF.

A remark on this clone: Other DNA sequences in the sample encode the same CDR3. The chain is built from TRBV2 and TRBJ2-2, with D perhaps TRBD2 (7 bases). The CDR3 loop spans 13 amino acids. CDR1 and CDR2 from the germline V gene are SNHLY and FYNNEI. Trimming pared 6 bases from V and 5 bases from J, leaving 10 bases between. The CDR3 loop is CASSKGGTGELFF. DNA for the CDR3: TGTGCCAGCAGCAAGGGGGGGACCGGGGAGCTGTTTTTT. Full variable domain (outside the CDR3, taken from reference TRBV2 and TRBJ2-2): EPEVTQTPSHQVTQMGQEVILRCVPISNHLYFYWYRQILGQKVEFLVSFYNNEISEKSEIFDDQFSVERPDGSNFTLKIRSTKLEDSAMYFCASSKGGTGELFFGEGSRLTVL.

This clone was detected only once. The chain employs TRBV7-9 and TRBJ2-5, with 7 bases aligning to TRBD2. The CDR3 has 12 residues. The V and J ends lost 7 bases and 3 bases, in that order; junction bases with no gene match: 2. Germline-derived CDR1 and CDR2 are SEHNR and FQNEAQ (reference sequence). This CDR3 is CASTRGEETQYF. As DNA, the CDR3 is TGTGCCAGCACACGGGGGGAAGAGACCCAGTACTTC. Full variable domain (rest looked up from reference TRBV7-9 and TRBJ2-5): DTGVSQNPRHKITKRGQNVTFRCDPISEHNRLYWYRQTLGQGPEFLTYFQNEAQLEKSRLLSDRFSAERPKGSFSTLEIQRTEQGDSAMYLCASTRGEETQYFGPGTRLLVL.

This sequence joins TRBV28 and TRBJ2-4, with D possibly TRBD2 on 5 matching bases. The ends were cut back, 3 bases at V and 0 bases at J, with 9 bases in the middle. CDR1 is MDHEN and CDR2 is SYDVKM in the germline V gene. The CDR3 contains 15 residues. The CDR3 DNA follows: TGTGCCAGCAGTTTCTTGGGAGTAGCCAAAAACATTCAGTACTTC. Its protein product is CASSFLGVAKNIQYF.

This sequence joins TRBV14 and TRBJ2-1, with D perhaps TRBD2 (5 bases). CDR1 is SGHDN, CDR2 FVKESK, per germline. V was trimmed by 0 bases and J by 3 bases, leaving 12 bases between them. The CDR3 length is 16 residues. CDR3 sequence reads: CASSQENQRHYNEQFF. In DNA form, the CDR3 reads TGTGCCAGCAGCCAAGAAAACCAGCGGCACTACAATGAGCAGTTCTTC. Full variable domain (outside the CDR3, taken from reference TRBV14 and TRBJ2-1): EAGVTQFPSHSVIEKGQTVTLRCDPISGHDNLYWYRRVMGKEIKFLLHFVKESKQDESGMPNNRFLAERTGGTYSTLKVQPAELEDSGVYFCASSQENQRHYNEQFFGPGTRLTVL.

The chain links TRBV5-1 to TRBJ2-2; 7 positions agree with TRBD1. The CDR3 runs 17 residues. The trim removed 4 bases at V and 2 bases at J, leaving 11 bases unmatched. The germline CDR1 and CDR2 sequences are SGHRS and YFSETQ. CDR3 DNA sequence: TGCGCCAGCAGCCTGGCAGGGGGTCGAATTAACACCGGGGAGCTGTTTTTT. Translating gives CASSLAGGRINTGELFF. Full variable domain (outside the CDR3, taken from reference TRBV5-1 and TRBJ2-2): KAGVTQTPRYLIKTRGQQVTLSCSPISGHRSVSWYQQTPGQGLQFLFEYFSETQRNKGNFPGRFSGRQFSNSRSEMNVSTLELGDSALYLCASSLAGGRINTGELFFGEGSRLTVL.

The V and J genes are TRBV28 and TRBJ2-7; D not certain. V was pared by 4 bases and J by 0 bases, with 16 bases between. The germline CDR1 and CDR2 sequences are MDHEN and SYDVKM. The CDR3 totals 16 residues. For the CDR3, the DNA is TGTGCCAGCAGTTCCCAGTCCCGGCGGAGCTCCTACGAGCAGTACTTC. Translated, it gives CASSSQSRRSSYEQYF.

CDR3 in DNA: TGTGCCAGCAGTTTGGCTCAAGGGGCCCTGCCGAATGAGCAGTTCTTC. This encodes CASSLAQGALPNEQFF. This chain connects TRBV27 to TRBJ2-1; TRBD1 might be the D (5 bases). The CDR3 totals 16 residues. CDR1 and CDR2 from the germline V gene are MNHEY and SMNVEV (reference sequence). V dropped 3 bases and J dropped 7 bases, with 19 bases sitting between them.

This rearrangement joins TRBV6-5 to TRBJ2-2; D remains ambiguous. Trimming pared 10 bases from V and 0 bases from J, leaving 9 bases between. Germline V gives CDR1 MNHEY, CDR2 SVGAGI. The CDR3 length is 13 residues. The CDR3 here is CATSRTNTGELFF. CDR3 in DNA: TGTGCCACGTCCCGGACGAACACCGGGGAGCTGTTTTTT.

The chain links TRBV18 to TRBJ2-5; D is ambiguous. CDR3 length: 15 amino acids. V was trimmed by 5 bases and J by 4 bases, leaving 17 bases between them. Germline V gene data show CDR1 as KGHSH and CDR2 as LQKENI. CDR3 residues: CASSAPGLGGETQYF. In DNA, the CDR3 is TGTGCCAGCTCAGCGCCGGGTTTAGGTGGAGAGACCCAGTACTTC.

V and J are TRBV11-2 and TRBJ2-1; TRBD2 matches at 9 bases. V lost 6 bases, J lost 7 bases, and 7 bases stayed unmatched. Germline V lookup: CDR1 SGHAT, CDR2 FQNNGV. This CDR3 is built from 14 residues. As DNA, the CDR3 is TGTGCCAGCAGGGAGACTAGCGGTATGAATGAGCAGTTCTTC. It is translated as CASRETSGMNEQFF.

V gene TRBV28 combines with J gene TRBJ1-5; no reliable D call. CDR3 length equals 12 residues. The V gene lost 3 bases and the J gene lost 11 bases, with 11 bases spanning the gap. From germline, CDR1 is MDHEN and CDR2 SYDVKM. The CDR3 DNA reads as TGTGCCAGCAGTTTGAGAGCCTGGACCCAGCATTTT. This encodes CASSLRAWTQHF.

This clone appeared once. This rearrangement joins TRBV6-1 to TRBJ2-3; 7 bases line up with TRBD1. CDR1 is MNHNS and CDR2 is SASEGT in the germline V gene. The CDR3 has 15 residues. Trimming cost V 2 bases and J 4 bases; bases outside gene matches: 6. The CDR3 bases are TGTGCCAGCAGTGAAAGACAGGGTGGGGCAGATACGCAGTATTTT. Amino acid sequence: CASSERQGGADTQYF.

This clone is a singleton in its sample. V usage is TRBV4-1 and J usage is TRBJ1-3; no reliable D call. The CDR3 contains 16 residues. V lost 0 bases and J 7 bases, leaving 16 bases between the germline ends. Germline V gene sequence: CDR1 MGHRA, CDR2 YSYEKL. This CDR3 reads CASSQDGEGLVNTIYF. The CDR3 DNA reads as TGCGCCAGCAGCCAAGACGGAGAAGGGTTGGTGAACACCATATATTTT.

The chain carries TRBV2 and TRBJ1-1; 10 bases fit TRBD1. CDR3 length: 15 residues. Germline values: CDR1 SNHLY, CDR2 FYNNEI. V lost 4 bases, J lost 5 bases, and 7 bases stayed unmatched. For the CDR3, the DNA is TGTGCCAGCAGTGGGGGGGACAGGGGTAGGACTGAAGCTTTCTTT. It is translated as CASSGGDRGRTEAFF.

In this sample, this clone turned up once. Distinct nucleotide sequences in the sample also encode this CDR3. V usage is TRBV18 and J usage is TRBJ2-3; D remains unclear. The CDR3 has 14 residues. Germline loops: CDR1 KGHSH, CDR2 LQKENI. With 3 bases removed from V and 0 bases from J, the gap between germline ends came to 7 bases. Written as DNA, the CDR3 is TGTGCCAGCTCACCCACAACTAGCACAGATACGCAGTATTTT. Protein product: CASSPTTSTDTQYF.

This chain joins TRBV6-5 and TRBJ1-3; D gene uncertain. The length of the CDR3 is 13 residues. Trimming cost V 0 bases and J 8 bases, with 8 bases left between them. Germline V gene sequence: CDR1 MNHEY, CDR2 SVGAGI. The CDR3 DNA sequence: TGTGCCAGCAGTTACTCGATGTTGGACACCATATATTTT. Translation: CASSYSMLDTIYF.

The J gene is TRBJ1-1, the V gene TRBV10-1, with D unclear. Trimming cost V 6 bases and J 1 base, with 9 bases left between them. CDR3 length: 13 amino acids. CDR1 is WNHNN and CDR2 is SYGVQD in the germline V gene (reference sequence). The CDR3 region is CASREQWNTEAFF. CDR3 sequence (DNA): TGCGCCAGCAGGGAACAGTGGAACACTGAAGCTTTCTTT.

This clone was found once. The chain is built from TRBV19 and TRBJ2-5; 7 nucleotides agree with TRBD2. Germline trimming cut 3 bases from V and 5 bases from J; bases unmatched to any gene: 15. CDR1 is LNHDA, CDR2 SQIVND, per germline (reference sequence). This CDR3 region has 17 residues. The CDR3 here is CASSIGLGTAGGETQYF. CDR3 sequence (DNA): TGTGCCAGTAGTATCGGTCTCGGTACGGCCGGGGGGGAGACCCAGTACTTC.